This note documents a single T cell receptor beta chain sequence. This sample is part of a study of blood T cell repertoires in COVID-19. Study-level background: Acute and convalescent COVID-19 specimens originated in the United States, Italy and Spain. From T cells, B-cell-depleted T cells, or PBMCs came the material, which was cDNA or gDNA.

The repertoire was sequenced with immunoSEQ multiplex PCR; TCRdb's copy has only in-frame clones and lacks some. The sample lists 60,000 to 90,000 clones, roughly 84% occurring once. V lost 4 bases and J lost 6; bases outside the gene matches: 7. The germline V gene encodes CDR1 LGHDT and CDR2 YNNKEL (reference sequence). The CDR3 extends over 14 amino acids. This sequence joins TRBV3-1 (or the pseudogene TRBV3-2) and TRBJ2-7, with 9 bases that match TRBD1. Sequenced: peripheral blood. This receptor was obtained from a middle-aged man with acute or convalescent COVID-19. CDR3 sequence (DNA): TGTGCCAGCAGCCTTCCGGGACAGGGTCGCGAGCAGTACTTC. As protein: CASSLPGQGREQYF.